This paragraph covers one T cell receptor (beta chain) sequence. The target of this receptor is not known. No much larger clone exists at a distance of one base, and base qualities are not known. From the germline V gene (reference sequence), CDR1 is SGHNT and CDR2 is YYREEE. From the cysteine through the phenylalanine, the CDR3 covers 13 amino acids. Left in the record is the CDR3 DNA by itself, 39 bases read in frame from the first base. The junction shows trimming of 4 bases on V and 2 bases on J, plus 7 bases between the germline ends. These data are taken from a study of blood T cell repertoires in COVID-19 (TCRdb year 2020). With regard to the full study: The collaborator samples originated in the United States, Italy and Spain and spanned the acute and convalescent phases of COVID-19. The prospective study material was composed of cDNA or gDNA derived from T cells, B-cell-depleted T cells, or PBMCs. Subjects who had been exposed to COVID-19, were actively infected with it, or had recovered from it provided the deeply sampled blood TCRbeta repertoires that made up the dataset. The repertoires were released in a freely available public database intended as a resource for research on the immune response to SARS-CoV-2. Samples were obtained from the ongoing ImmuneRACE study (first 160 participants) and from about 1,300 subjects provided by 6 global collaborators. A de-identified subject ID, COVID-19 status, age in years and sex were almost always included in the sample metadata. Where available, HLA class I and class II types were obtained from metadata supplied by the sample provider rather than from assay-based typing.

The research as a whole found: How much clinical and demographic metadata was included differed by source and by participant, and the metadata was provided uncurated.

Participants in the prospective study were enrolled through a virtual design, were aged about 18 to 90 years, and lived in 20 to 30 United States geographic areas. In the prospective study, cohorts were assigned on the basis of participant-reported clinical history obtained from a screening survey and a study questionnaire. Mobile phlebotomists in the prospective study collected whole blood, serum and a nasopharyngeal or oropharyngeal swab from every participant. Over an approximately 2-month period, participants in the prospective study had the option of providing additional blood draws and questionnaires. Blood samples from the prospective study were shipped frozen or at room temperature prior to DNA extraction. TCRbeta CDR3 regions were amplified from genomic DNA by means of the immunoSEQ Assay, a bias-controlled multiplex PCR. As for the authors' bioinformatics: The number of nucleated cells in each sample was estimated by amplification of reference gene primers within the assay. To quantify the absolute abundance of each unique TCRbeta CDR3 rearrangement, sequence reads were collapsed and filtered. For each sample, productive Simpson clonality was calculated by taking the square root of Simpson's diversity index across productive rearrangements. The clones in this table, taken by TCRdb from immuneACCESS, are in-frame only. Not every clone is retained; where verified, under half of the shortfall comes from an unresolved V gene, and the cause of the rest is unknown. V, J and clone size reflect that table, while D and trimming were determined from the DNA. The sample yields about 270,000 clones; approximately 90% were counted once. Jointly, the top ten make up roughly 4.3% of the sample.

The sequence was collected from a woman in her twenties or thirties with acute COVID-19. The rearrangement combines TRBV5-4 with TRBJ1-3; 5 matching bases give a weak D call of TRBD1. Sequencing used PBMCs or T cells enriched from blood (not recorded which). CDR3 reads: CASSAGTGNTIYF. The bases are TGTGCCAGCAGCGCAGGGACTGGAAACACCATATATTTT. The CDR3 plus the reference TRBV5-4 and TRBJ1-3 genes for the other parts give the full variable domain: ETGVTQSPTHLIKTRGQQVTLRCSSQSGHNTVSWYQQALGQGPQFIFQYYREEENGRGNFPPRFSGLQFPNYSSELNVNALELDDSALYLCASSAGTGNTIYFGEGSWLTVV.